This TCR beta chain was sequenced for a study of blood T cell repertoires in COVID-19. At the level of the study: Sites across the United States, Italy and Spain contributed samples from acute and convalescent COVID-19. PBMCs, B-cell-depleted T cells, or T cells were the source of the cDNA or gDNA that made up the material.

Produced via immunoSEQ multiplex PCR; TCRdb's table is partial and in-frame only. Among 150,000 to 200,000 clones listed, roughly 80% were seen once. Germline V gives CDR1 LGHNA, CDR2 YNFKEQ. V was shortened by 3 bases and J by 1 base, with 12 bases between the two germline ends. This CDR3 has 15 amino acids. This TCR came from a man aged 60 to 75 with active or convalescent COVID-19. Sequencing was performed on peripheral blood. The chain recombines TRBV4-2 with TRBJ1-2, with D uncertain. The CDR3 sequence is CASSQYLEGNYGYTF. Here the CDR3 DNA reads TGTGCCAGCAGCCAGTACTTAGAGGGTAACTATGGCTACACCTTC.